Described below is a single T cell receptor beta chain sequence and its context. MiXCR was run by TCRdb on the 5' RACE reads, yielding one entry per CDR3 protein. The table shows 75,000 or so distinct CDR3 sequences, with 7% to 9% occurring only once. This sample was included in a study of spatial heterogeneity in lung cancer. Across the study: Consistently, beta-chain sequences turned up in larger numbers than alpha-chain sequences did.

Time point indicated: sample taken at primary tumor resection. The sequences come from PBMCs, collected at surgery. The sequence came from a male donor with early-stage non-small cell lung cancer.

The chain's CDR3 is CASSLAGPMGTEAFF. The CDR3 DNA reads TGTGCCAGCAGTTTAGCGGGGCCTATGGGCACTGAAGCTTTCTTT. The chain couples TRBV12-3 or TRBV12-4 to TRBJ1-1; TRBD1 is a possible D gene (5 bases). Trimming removed 0 bases at V and 4 bases at J, with 12 bases between. This CDR3 has 15 residues.